This T cell receptor (beta chain) was sequenced in a study of T cells after yellow fever vaccination. Between the trimmed V and J ends, which lost 4 bases and 2 bases, there was a span of 15 bases. The length of the CDR3 is 15 residues. The germline V gene has CDR1 SGHRS and CDR2 YFSETQ. A single record per CDR3 protein comes from TCRdb applying MiXCR to the 5' RACE reads. The data contain some 560,000 distinct CDR3 sequences, about a sixth of them singletons. V is TRBV5-1 and J is TRBJ1-1; D is possibly TRBD1 (6 bases). The starting material was PBMCs, obtained 5 to 6 days after the first yellow fever vaccination. The TCR was taken from a man aged 18 to 35 who received the YFV17D yellow fever vaccine. The CDR3 DNA sequence: TGCGCCAGCAGCCGAACAGGGACTTTAAACACTGAAGCTTTCTTT. Translation gives CASSRTGTLNTEAFF.